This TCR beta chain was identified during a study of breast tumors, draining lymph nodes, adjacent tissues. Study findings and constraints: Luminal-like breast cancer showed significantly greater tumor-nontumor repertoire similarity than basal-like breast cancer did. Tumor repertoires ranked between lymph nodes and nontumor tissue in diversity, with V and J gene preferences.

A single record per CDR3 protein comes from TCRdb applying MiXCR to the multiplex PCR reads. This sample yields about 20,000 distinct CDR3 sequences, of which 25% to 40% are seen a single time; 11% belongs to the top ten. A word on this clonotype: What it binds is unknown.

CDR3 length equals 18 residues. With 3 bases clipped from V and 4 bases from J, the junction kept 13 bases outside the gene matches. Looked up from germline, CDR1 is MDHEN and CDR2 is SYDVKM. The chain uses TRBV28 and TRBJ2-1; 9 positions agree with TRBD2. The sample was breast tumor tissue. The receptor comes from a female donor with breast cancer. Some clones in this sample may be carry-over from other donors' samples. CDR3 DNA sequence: TGTGCCAGCAGTTTCGCCCCGATCGGACTAGCGTCTTACAATGAGCAGTTCTTC. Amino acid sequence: CASSFAPIGLASYNEQFF.